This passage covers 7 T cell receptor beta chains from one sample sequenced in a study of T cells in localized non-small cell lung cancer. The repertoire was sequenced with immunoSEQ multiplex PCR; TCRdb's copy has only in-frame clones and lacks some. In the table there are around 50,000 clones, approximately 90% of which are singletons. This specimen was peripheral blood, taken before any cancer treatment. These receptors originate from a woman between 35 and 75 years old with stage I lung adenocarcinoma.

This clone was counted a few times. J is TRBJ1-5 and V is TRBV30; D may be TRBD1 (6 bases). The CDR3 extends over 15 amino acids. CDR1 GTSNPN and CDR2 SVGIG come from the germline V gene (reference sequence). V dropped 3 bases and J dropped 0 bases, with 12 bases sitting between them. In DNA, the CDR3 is TGTGCCTGGAGCAGGGGTAGGGATAGCAATCAGCCCCAGCATTTT. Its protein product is CAWSRGRDSNQPQHF.

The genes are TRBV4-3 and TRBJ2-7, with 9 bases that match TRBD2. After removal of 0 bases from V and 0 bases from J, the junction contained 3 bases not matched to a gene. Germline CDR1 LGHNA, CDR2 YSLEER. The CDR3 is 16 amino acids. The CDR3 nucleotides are TGCGCCAGCAGCCAAGATGCGGGGGGGCTCTCCTACGAGCAGTACTTC. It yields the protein CASSQDAGGLSYEQYF.

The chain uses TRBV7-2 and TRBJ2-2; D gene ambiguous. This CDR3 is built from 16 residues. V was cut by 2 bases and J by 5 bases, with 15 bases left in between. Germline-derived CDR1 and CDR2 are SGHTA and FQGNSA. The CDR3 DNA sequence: TGTGCCAGCAGCTTACTCCAGCTAAGTGGAACCGGGGAGCTGTTTTTT. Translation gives CASSLLQLSGTGELFF.

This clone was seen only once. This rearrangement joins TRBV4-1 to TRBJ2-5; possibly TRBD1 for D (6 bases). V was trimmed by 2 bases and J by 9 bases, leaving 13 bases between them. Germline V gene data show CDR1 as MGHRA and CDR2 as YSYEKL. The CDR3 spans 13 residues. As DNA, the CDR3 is TGCGCCAGCAGCCAATTGGCAGGGGTGGCCCAGTACTTC. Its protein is CASSQLAGVAQYF.

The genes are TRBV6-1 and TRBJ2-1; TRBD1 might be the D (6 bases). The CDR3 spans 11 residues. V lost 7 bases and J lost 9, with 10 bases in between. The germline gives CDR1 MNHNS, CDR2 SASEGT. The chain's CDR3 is CASKGGSEQFF. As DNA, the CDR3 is TGTGCCAGCAAAGGGGGTTCTGAGCAGTTCTTC.

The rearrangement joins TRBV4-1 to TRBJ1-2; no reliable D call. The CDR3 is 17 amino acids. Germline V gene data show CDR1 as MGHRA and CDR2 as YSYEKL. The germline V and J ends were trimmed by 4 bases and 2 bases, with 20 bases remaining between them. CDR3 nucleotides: TGCGCCAGCAGCCCCCGAACGGAAACAAATGGGAACTATGGCTACACCTTC. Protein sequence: CASSPRTETNGNYGYTF.

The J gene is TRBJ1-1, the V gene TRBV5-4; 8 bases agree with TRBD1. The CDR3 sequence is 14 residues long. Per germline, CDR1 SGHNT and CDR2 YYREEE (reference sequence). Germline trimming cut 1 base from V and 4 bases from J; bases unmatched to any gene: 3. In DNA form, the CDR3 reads TGTGCCAGCAGCTTGCAGGGGGCACCCACTGAAGCTTTCTTT. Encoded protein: CASSLQGAPTEAFF.